These T cell receptor beta chains were read from a single sample in a study of CD8 T cells in Susac syndrome. TCRdb used MiXCR to reprocess the immunoSEQ multiplex PCR reads, holding one entry per CDR3 protein. The sample holds about 150,000 distinct CDR3 sequences; approximately 96% are singletons and the top ten take roughly 0.084%. The material sequenced was CD4+ T cells from PBMCs. The receptor source for this set is a human donor with Susac syndrome. CDR3s include the opening cysteine and the closing phenylalanine or tryptophan. A D gene is named only where the DNA matches it firmly. Not all rows give a size; the values are once, few, many and, for expanded clones, a class.

abundance,d_gene,j_gene,v_gene,CDR3aa,CDR3nt
NA,NA,TRBJ2-5,TRBV7-3,CASSPRRTGAQETQYF,TGTGCCAGCAGCCCCCGCCGTACGGGGGCCCAAGAGACCCAGTACTTC
NA,NA,TRBJ2-3,TRBV21-1,CASSNTPTGSCTDTQYF,TGTGCCAGCAGCAATACCCCGACAGGGTCTTGTACAGATACGCAGTATTTT
few,TRBD2,TRBJ2-5,TRBV20-1,CSATGTSGGQETQYF,TGCAGTGCCACCGGGACTAGCGGGGGCCAAGAGACCCAGTACTTC
NA,NA,TRBJ1-1,TRBV5-1,CASSSGGMNTEAFF,TGCGCCAGCAGCTCTGGGGGCATGAACACTGAAGCTTTCTTT
NA,NA,TRBJ2-1,TRBV3-1,CASSQPPDNEQFF,TGTGCCAGCAGCCAACCCCCTGACAATGAGCAGTTCTTC
NA,NA,TRBJ1-1,TRBV4-2,CASSQFMQDTEAFF,TGTGCCAGCAGCCAATTTATGCAGGACACTGAAGCTTTCTTT
NA,NA,TRBJ2-3,TRBV20-1,CSADPHEVGGDTQYF,TGCAGTGCGGATCCACACGAAGTAGGGGGAGATACGCAGTATTTT
NA,NA,TRBJ2-1,TRBV3-1,CASSQRTSPQFF,TGTGCCAGCAGCCAGAGAACTAGTCCGCAGTTCTTC
NA,NA,TRBJ2-1,TRBV20-1,CSATQGGEQFF,TGCAGTGCTACTCAGGGTGGTGAGCAGTTCTTC
NA,TRBD1,TRBJ2-5,TRBV24-1,CATSDSGQGGRETQYF,TGTGCCACCAGTGATTCAGGACAGGGCGGGCGAGAGACCCAGTACTTC
NA,TRBD2,TRBJ2-1,TRBV20-1,CSARGSGGYNEQFF,TGCAGTGCTAGAGGGAGCGGGGGGTACAATGAGCAGTTCTTC
NA,NA,TRBJ2-2,TRBV20-1,CSATMTGELFF,TGCAGTGCTACGATGACCGGGGAGCTGTTTTTT
NA,TRBD2,TRBJ2-3,TRBV20-1,CSAEPTSGDTQFF,TGCAGTGCTGAGCCGACTAGCGGGGATACGCAGTTTTTT
NA,NA,TRBJ2-5,TRBV5-1,CASRPDLQETQYF,TGCGCCAGCAGGCCAGACTTACAAGAGACCCAGTACTTC
NA,TRBD1,TRBJ1-1,TRBV18,CASSPQGANTEAFF,TGTGCCAGCTCACCTCAGGGGGCTAACACTGAAGCTTTCTTT
NA,NA,TRBJ2-1,TRBV12-3/TRBV12-4,CASSIGVAPVGEQFF,TGTGCCAGCAGCATAGGAGTAGCGCCGGTGGGTGAGCAGTTCTTC
NA,TRBD1,TRBJ2-3,TRBV7-9,CASSGGEDTQYF,TGTGCCAGCTCAGGGGGCGAGGATACGCAGTATTTT
NA,NA,TRBJ2-7,TRBV12-3/TRBV12-4,CASSLGDPYEQYF,TGTGCCAGCAGTTTGGGGGACCCCTACGAGCAGTACTTC
NA,TRBD2,TRBJ2-2,TRBV2,CASSGTSMQSGELFF,TGTGCCAGCAGTGGGACTAGTATGCAATCCGGGGAGCTGTTTTTT
NA,NA,TRBJ1-1,TRBV18,CASSPSGPYEAFF,TGTGCCAGCTCACCTTCGGGCCCCTATGAAGCTTTCTTT
few,TRBD1,TRBJ1-2,TRBV14,CASSGGGYGYTF,TGTGCCTCCTCAGGGGGCGGCTATGGCTACACCTTC
once,NA,TRBJ2-1,TRBV9,CASSVSATVGEQFF,TGTGCCAGCAGCGTCTCCGCTACCGTCGGTGAGCAGTTCTTC
NA,NA,TRBJ2-7,TRBV12-3/TRBV12-4,CASSLGADYEQYF,TGTGCCAGCAGTTTGGGCGCAGACTACGAGCAGTACTTC
NA,NA,TRBJ1-1,TRBV9,CASSVVADAPVSF,TGTGCCAGCAGCGTAGTGGCAGACGCCCCAGTCAGTTTT
NA,TRBD1,TRBJ2-7,TRBV24-1,CATSGTGPYEQYF,TGTGCCACCTCCGGGACAGGTCCCTACGAGCAGTACTTC
once,NA,TRBJ1-1,TRBV7-9,CASSFGQPHTEAFF,TGTGCCAGCAGCTTCGGACAGCCGCACACTGAAGCTTTCTTT
NA,TRBD1,TRBJ1-5,TRBV6-6,CASSYTGQASGKPQHF,TGTGCCAGCAGTTACACAGGACAGGCATCAGGGAAGCCCCAGCATTTT
NA,NA,TRBJ2-7,TRBV13,CASSLNLAGYEQYF,TGTGCCAGCAGCTTAAACCTAGCTGGTTACGAGCAGTACTTC
NA,NA,TRBJ2-1,TRBV20-1,CSASLGNYNEQFF,TGCAGTGCTTCCCTTGGGAACTACAATGAGCAGTTCTTC
NA,NA,TRBJ2-3,TRBV3-1,CASSQVRDTQYF,TGTGCCAGCAGCCAAGTTCGTGATACGCAGTATTTT
NA,NA,TRBJ1-1,TRBV3-1,CASRGAGANTEAFF,TGTGCCAGCAGAGGGGCAGGGGCCAACACTGAAGCTTTCTTT
NA,NA,TRBJ2-1,TRBV7-2,CASSLVGTPYNEQFF,TGTGCCAGCAGCTTAGTGGGGACCCCTTACAATGAGCAGTTCTTC
NA,NA,TRBJ1-5,TRBV5-8,CASAGTGYNQPQHF,TGTGCCAGCGCCGGGACCGGCTACAATCAGCCCCAGCATTTT
NA,NA,TRBJ2-4,TRBV20-1,CSARSVNIQYF,TGCAGTGCTAGATCGGTAAACATTCAGTACTTC
NA,TRBD2,TRBJ2-1,TRBV25-1,CASTTSGRTNEQFF,TGTGCCAGCACCACTAGCGGAAGAACGAATGAGCAGTTCTTC
NA,TRBD1,TRBJ2-5,TRBV6-2/TRBV6-3,CASTGGVRETQYF,TGTGCCAGTACAGGGGGCGTACGAGAGACCCAGTACTTC
NA,NA,TRBJ2-7,TRBV29-1,CSVEDSLKGEQYF,TGCAGCGTTGAAGACTCGCTAAAGGGCGAGCAGTACTTC
NA,NA,TRBJ2-7,TRBV12-3/TRBV12-4,CASSFSRTDYEQYF,TGTGCCAGCAGTTTCTCAAGGACAGACTACGAGCAGTACTTC
NA,NA,TRBJ1-2,TRBV6-5,CASSKTRGVDYGYTF,TGTGCCAGCAGTAAGACTAGGGGTGTCGACTATGGCTACACCTTC
NA,TRBD1,TRBJ2-5,TRBV10-3,CAISGGTGNQETQYF,TGTGCCATCAGTGGAGGGACAGGCAACCAAGAGACCCAGTACTTC
NA,TRBD1,TRBJ2-2,TRBV20-1,CSARRTGSLDTGELFF,TGCAGTGCCAGGAGGACAGGGAGTTTAGACACCGGGGAGCTGTTTTTT
NA,NA,TRBJ1-1,TRBV5-1,CASSSETLTEAFF,TGCGCCAGCAGCTCCGAGACCCTCACTGAAGCTTTCTTT
NA,TRBD1,TRBJ2-3,TRBV12-3/TRBV12-4,CATSMGQGVGTQYF,TGTGCCACATCTATGGGACAGGGTGTCGGTACGCAGTATTTT
NA,NA,TRBJ2-7,TRBV29-1,CSVFRGDSYEQYF,TGCAGCGTATTCAGGGGCGACTCCTACGAGCAGTACTTC
NA,NA,TRBJ2-1,TRBV20-1,CSARIGSAWRDNEQFF,TGCAGTGCGCGCATCGGGTCGGCGTGGCGCGACAATGAGCAGTTCTTC
NA,TRBD1,TRBJ1-1,TRBV29-1,CSVIGQGYTEAFF,TGCAGCGTAATCGGACAGGGCTACACTGAAGCTTTCTTT
NA,TRBD1,TRBJ1-2,TRBV2,CASSRQGAYGYTF,TGTGCCAGCAGTAGACAGGGGGCGTATGGCTACACCTTC
NA,NA,TRBJ1-1,TRBV7-9,CASRNRAGQNTEAFF,TGTGCCAGCAGGAACCGGGCAGGCCAGAACACTGAAGCTTTCTTT
NA,NA,TRBJ1-1,TRBV5-1,CASSSKWGSNTEAFF,TGCGCCAGCAGCTCAAAATGGGGCTCGAACACTGAAGCTTTCTTT
NA,NA,TRBJ1-5,TRBV28,CASSLTAENQPQHF,TGTGCCAGCAGTTTGACAGCGGAGAATCAGCCCCAGCATTTT
NA,TRBD1,TRBJ1-2,TRBV20-1,CSAISGTGNYGYTF,TGCAGTGCTATATCTGGGACAGGGAACTATGGCTACACCTTC
NA,TRBD1,TRBJ1-4,TRBV28,CATGQMNEKLFF,TGTGCCACGGGACAGATGAATGAAAAACTGTTTTTT
NA,TRBD1,TRBJ1-1,TRBV19,CASRTQGVTEAFF,TGTGCCAGTAGAACGCAGGGGGTAACTGAAGCTTTCTTT
NA,NA,TRBJ2-5,TRBV4-1,CASSQDPNRAGGETQYF,TGCGCCAGCAGCCAAGATCCGAACAGGGCCGGCGGAGAGACCCAGTACTTC
NA,NA,TRBJ1-5,TRBV10-3,CAISDDGFNQPQHF,TGTGCCATCAGTGATGATGGGTTCAATCAGCCCCAGCATTTT
NA,NA,TRBJ1-1,TRBV12-3/TRBV12-4,CASSSRGWRSLNTEAFF,TGTGCCAGCAGTTCCAGGGGCTGGAGGAGCCTGAACACTGAAGCTTTCTTT
NA,NA,TRBJ1-5,TRBV9,CASSDYRDGQPQHF,TGTGCCAGCAGCGATTACAGGGATGGACAGCCCCAGCATTTT
NA,NA,TRBJ2-7,TRBV11-2,CASEPSGQSSYEQYF,TGTGCCAGCGAACCCTCCGGACAGTCATCCTACGAGCAGTACTTC